The 5 T cell receptor beta chains below all came from one sample that was sequenced in a study of blood T cell repertoires in COVID-19. Clones were read by immunoSEQ multiplex PCR, and TCRdb kept only the in-frame ones, dropping some. The data show around 200,000 clones, approximately 87% seen once. What was sequenced was peripheral blood. These receptors were taken from a man in his 70s with active or convalescent COVID-19.

The V call is TRBV28, the J call TRBJ1-5, with a tentative D call TRBD1 (6 bases). The CDR3 is made up of 14 amino acids. Between the trimmed V and J ends, which lost 5 bases and 4 bases, there was a span of 12 bases. Germline V gene data show CDR1 as MDHEN and CDR2 as SYDVKM. In DNA form, the CDR3 reads TGTGCCAGCAGTGGAGGGGGGGCTAATCAGCCCCAGCATTTT. It codes for CASSGGGANQPQHF.

CDR3 residues: CASSQQGLYEKLFF. The CDR3 bases are TGTGCCAGCAGCCAACAGGGGCTTTATGAAAAACTGTTTTTT. The genes are TRBV7-2 and TRBJ1-4; 7 bases map to TRBD1. The CDR3 has 14 residues. V shed 5 bases and J 6 bases; nucleotides not matched to a gene: 6. Germline loops: CDR1 SGHTA, CDR2 FQGNSA.

A note on this clone: The identical CDR3 is also encoded by other nucleotide sequences in the sample. CDR3 amino acids: CASSPQGGETQYF. The DNA for the CDR3 is TGTGCCAGCTCACCACAGGGAGGAGAGACCCAGTACTTC. The V and J genes are TRBV18 and TRBJ2-5, with a possible D match to TRBD2 (6 bases). V lost 1 base, J lost 4 bases, and 7 bases lay in between. The CDR3 extends over 13 amino acids. The germline V gene has CDR1 KGHSH and CDR2 LQKENI.

CDR3 in amino acids: CASSYRRDRGVDTQYF. CDR3 coding DNA: TGTGCCAGCAGTTACCGAAGGGACAGGGGGGTAGATACGCAGTATTTT. The chain employs TRBV6-5 and TRBJ2-3; 11 positions agree with TRBD1. V lost 2 bases, J lost 5 bases, and 6 bases stayed unmatched. The CDR3 spans 16 residues. Germline V gives CDR1 MNHEY, CDR2 SVGAGI.

V gene TRBV5-6 combines with J gene TRBJ1-2; TRBD1 matches 7 bases. Germline V gene sequence: CDR1 SGHDT, CDR2 YYEEEE. Trimming removed 0 bases from V and 7 bases from J; junction bases left unmatched: 12. This CDR3 comprises 16 residues. CDR3 sequence: CASSLGGQPLGSGYTF. The DNA of the CDR3 is TGTGCCAGCAGCTTGGGGGGACAGCCCTTAGGGTCTGGCTACACCTTC.